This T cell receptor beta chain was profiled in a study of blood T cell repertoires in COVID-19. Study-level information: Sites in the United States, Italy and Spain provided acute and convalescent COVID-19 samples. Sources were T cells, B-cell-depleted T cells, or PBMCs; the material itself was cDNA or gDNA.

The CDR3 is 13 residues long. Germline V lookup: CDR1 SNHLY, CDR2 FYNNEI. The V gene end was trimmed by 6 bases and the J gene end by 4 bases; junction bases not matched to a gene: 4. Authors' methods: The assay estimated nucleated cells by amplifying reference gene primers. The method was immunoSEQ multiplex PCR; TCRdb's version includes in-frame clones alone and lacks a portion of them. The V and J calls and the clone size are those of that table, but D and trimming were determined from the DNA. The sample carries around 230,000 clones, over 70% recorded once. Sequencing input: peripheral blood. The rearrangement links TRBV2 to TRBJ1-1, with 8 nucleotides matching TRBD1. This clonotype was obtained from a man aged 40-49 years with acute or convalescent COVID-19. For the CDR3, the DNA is TGTGCCAGCAGGGCGGACAGGGTCACTGAAGCTTTCTTT. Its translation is CASRADRVTEAFF.